This TCR beta chain was found in a study of T cell responses to AZD1222 COVID-19 vaccine. TCRdb keeps only in-frame clones here, not all; method: immunoSEQ multiplex PCR. The table includes about 69,000 clones, 80% detected once. The specimen was peripheral blood, collected 28 days after the second AZD1222 dose. The receptor was derived from an adult who received the AZD1222 COVID-19 vaccine.

The CDR3 loop is CASSSGTIPTNEKLFF. In DNA, the CDR3 is TGCGCCAGCAGCTCCGGGACGATACCAACTAATGAAAAACTGTTTTTT. This chain links TRBV5-1 with TRBJ1-4, with D maybe TRBD1 (5 bases). The V gene lost 3 bases and the J gene lost 0 bases, with 12 bases spanning the gap. Germline-derived CDR1 and CDR2 are SGHRS and YFSETQ. The CDR3 length is 16 residues.